This paragraph covers one T cell receptor (beta chain) sequence. Trimming removed 1 base from V and 1 base from J, with 8 bases in between. Germline CDR1 and CDR2: LNHDA and SQIVND (reference sequence). This CDR3 spans 14 amino acids. The data are from a study of blood T cell repertoires in COVID-19. Assay: immunoSEQ multiplex PCR; the TCRdb copy retains only in-frame clones and omits some. The sample yields 450,000 to 500,000 clones, around 85% seen once. The source is a human donor in a cohort sampled during active COVID-19. The sample was peripheral blood. V is TRBV19 and J is TRBJ2-7, with D tentatively TRBD1 (6 bases). CDR3 in DNA: TGTGCCAGTAGTATAGTAGGACAGTCCTACGAGCAGTACTTC. Its protein product is CASSIVGQSYEQYF.